Shown below are 27 T cell receptor beta chains from a single sample sequenced in a study of T-cell reconstitution after alpha-beta-depleted transplantation in children (dated by TCRdb to 2015 to 2016). Library preparation used PCR. The sequencer listed for this sample is Illumina HiSeq 2500. TCR libraries were prepared with molecular barcoding, using unique molecular identifiers to normalize TCRbeta repertoire quantification. Starting from the raw public reads, TCRdb applied fastp trimming at Q25, assembled clones with MiXCR and retained in-frame beta chains. Rows with one shared CDR3 protein collapse into an entry with the most common genes and DNA. Within this sample are roughly 500,000 distinct CDR3 sequences, with about 11% of them counted one time only. The ten largest clones take up 2% of the sample. What this sample's treatment or condition label stands for: allogeneic hematopoietic cell transplantation with graft depleted of TCRalphabeta T cells and CD19 B cells.

This sample comprised PBMCs, obtained before TCRalphabeta/CD19-depleted stem cell transplant. These receptors were collected from a child aged 2 to 15 with inherited bone marrow failure, due to receive a stem cell transplant.

This clonotype was picked up many times. The chain uses TRBV5-1 and TRBJ1-3; D perhaps matches TRBD1 (5 bases). The germline V gene encodes CDR1 SGHRS and CDR2 YFSETQ. CDR3 length equals 14 residues. The V end lost 0 bases, the J end lost 3 bases, and 7 bases lay between the germline ends. In DNA, the CDR3 is TGCGCCAGCAGCTTGGTAGGGGTTGGAAACACCATATATTTT. Translated, it gives CASSLVGVGNTIYF.

This clonotype was found many times. The chain has TRBV20-1 and TRBJ2-2; 8 positions match TRBD2. This CDR3 contains 14 residues. J lost 6 bases, V lost 2 bases, and 5 bases had no gene match. Germline V CDR1 and CDR2: DFQATT, SNEGSKA (reference sequence). The CDR3 loop reads CSARTGLVAGELFF. The CDR3 DNA reads TGCAGTGCTAGAACGGGACTAGTCGCCGGGGAGCTGTTTTTT.

This clonotype was found many times. The rearrangement links TRBV4-1 to TRBJ2-6; no clear D. Germline lookup yields CDR1 MGHRA and CDR2 YSYEKL. The CDR3 sequence is 16 residues long. Trimming removed 0 bases from V and 0 bases from J, with 6 bases in between. The CDR3 is CASSQDLYSGANVLTF. CDR3 DNA sequence: TGCGCCAGCAGCCAAGATTTGTACTCTGGGGCCAACGTCCTGACTTTC.

This clonotype was counted many times. The V gene is TRBV20-1, the J gene TRBJ1-5; the D is unclear. Per the germline V gene, CDR1 is DFQATT and CDR2 is SNEGSKA (reference sequence). The CDR3 is 13 residues long. V was trimmed by 6 bases and J by 2 bases, leaving 11 bases between them. DNA of the CDR3: TGCAGTGCCAGCAAGGGTGGCAATCAGCCCCAGCATTTT. Protein: CSASKGGNQPQHF.

This clonotype was picked up many times. The chain uses TRBV7-9 and TRBJ2-7, with 9 nucleotides matching TRBD2. The germline V gene encodes CDR1 SEHNR and CDR2 FQNEAQ (reference sequence). CDR3 size: 15 residues. Trimming at V came to 3 bases and at J to 6 bases, leaving 9 bases not matched to a gene. The CDR3 loop is CASSFLEREVAEQYF. CDR3 nucleotides: TGTGCCAGCAGCTTCCTTGAGCGGGAGGTTGCCGAGCAGTACTTC.

In its sample, this clonotype was seen many times. This chain links TRBV28 with TRBJ2-1; 8 bases align to TRBD1. The CDR3 consists of 16 residues. V gave up 4 bases and J gave up 7 bases; unmatched junction bases: 12. The germline CDR1 and CDR2 sequences are MDHEN and SYDVKM. The CDR3, as DNA: TGTGCCAGCAGTTCCCTAGGACAGGGTGTGGAAAATGAGCAGTTCTTC. This sequence encodes CASSSLGQGVENEQFF. The variable domain in full, with the rest retrieved from reference TRBV28 and TRBJ2-1, is DVKVTQSSRYLVKRTGEKVFLECVQDMDHENMFWYRQDPGLGLRLIYFSYDVKMKEKGDIPEGYSVSREKKERFSLILESASTNQTSMYLCASSSLGQGVENEQFFGPGTRLTVL.

The DNA of the CDR3 is TGTGCCAGCAGTGACGGGAACACCGGGGAGCTGTTTTTT. Its protein product is CASSDGNTGELFF. The rearrangement links TRBV6-4 to TRBJ2-2; D is unclear. CDR1 and CDR2 (germline): MRHNA, SNTAGT. The CDR3 is 13 residues long. Trimming removed 2 bases from V and 1 base from J, with 2 bases in between.

This clonotype has ten or more counts. This chain connects TRBV4-3 to TRBJ2-7, with TRBD1 matching over 9 bases. Germline V gene lookup returns CDR1 LGHNA and CDR2 YSLEER. The CDR3 extends over 16 amino acids. V shed 0 bases and J 2 bases; nucleotides not matched to a gene: 5. The CDR3 loop is CASSQDRGTGTYEQYF. CDR3 nucleotides: TGCGCCAGCAGCCAAGATCGAGGGACAGGGACCTACGAGCAGTACTTC.

This clonotype was recorded many times. V and J are TRBV7-9 and TRBJ2-1, with no clear D. The germline V and J ends were trimmed by 2 bases and 6 bases, with 8 bases remaining between them. This CDR3 is 13 amino acids long. From germline, CDR1 is SEHNR and CDR2 FQNEAQ (reference sequence). In nucleotides, the CDR3 is TGTGCCAGCAGCTTACTGTTCCTCAATGAGCAGTTCTTC. Translation: CASSLLFLNEQFF.

As regards this clonotype: This could be a read error, since a much larger clone is one nucleotide away. V and J are TRBV7-9 and TRBJ1-4; D might be TRBD1 (5 bases). Looked up from germline, CDR1 is SEHNR and CDR2 is FQNEAQ (reference sequence). The CDR3 length is 12 residues. CDR3 bases: TGTGCCAGCAAGGGGACTAATGAAAATCTGTTTTTT. Its protein is CASKGTNENLFF.

This clonotype was picked up many times. The rearrangement joins TRBV24-1 to TRBJ2-2; the D is unclear. CDR1 is KGHDR, CDR2 SFDVKD, per germline. The length of the CDR3 is 13 residues. V gave up 7 bases and J gave up 0 bases, with 5 bases separating them. The CDR3 protein is CATSRPNTGELFF. The CDR3 DNA reads as TGTGCCACCAGCAGGCCGAACACCGGGGAGCTGTTTTTT.

As regards this clonotype: This CDR3 fails to terminate in the conserved phenylalanine or tryptophan, so it likely reflects a read error. The chain is built from TRBV27 and TRBJ2-1; 11 bases agree with TRBD2. V lost 5 bases to trimming and J lost 8 bases; unmatched junction nucleotides: 23. Germline CDR1 reads MNHEY; CDR2 reads SMNVEV (reference sequence). This CDR3 has 20 residues. The CDR3 bases are TGTGCCAGCAGTCCCCGTTCGGGACTAGCGGAGTGGGTTATGATTGATGAGCAGTTCTGC. This translates into CASSPRSGLAEWVMIDEQFC.

This clonotype came up many times. CDR3 DNA: TGCAGTGCTAGACCCTCGATGCTGGCGGCCTACGAGCAGTACTTC. Protein product: CSARPSMLAAYEQYF. The genes are TRBV20-1 and TRBJ2-7, with no clear D. Per the germline V gene, CDR1 is DFQATT and CDR2 is SNEGSKA (reference sequence). V was clipped by 2 bases and J by 2 bases, with 16 bases between them. There are 15 residues in the CDR3.

With respect to this clonotype: One base away lies a much larger clone, so this may be a sequencing read error. V is TRBV29-1 and J is TRBJ2-3; unclear D gene. The CDR3 is 14 residues long. V lost 3 bases and J 2 bases, leaving 12 bases between the germline ends. Germline V gene data show CDR1 as SQVTM and CDR2 as ANQGSEA. The CDR3 bases are TGCAGCGTTGAGAGTAACTGGGTCACAGATACGCAGTATTTT. Translation: CSVESNWVTDTQYF.

This clonotype showed up many times. The chain carries TRBV7-8 and TRBJ2-2, with D possibly TRBD1 on 6 matching bases. The CDR3 has 15 amino acids. Germline V gives CDR1 SGHVS, CDR2 FQNEAQ. V dropped 5 bases and J dropped 4 bases, with 14 bases sitting between them. In DNA form, the CDR3 reads TGTGCCAGCAGCCGAGATGGGGGCCCCACCGGGGAGCTGTTTTTT. Translation gives CASSRDGGPTGELFF.

Points on this clonotype: It may be a read error: a sequence one base away is much more abundant. The V and J genes are TRBV30 and TRBJ2-7; D remains ambiguous. Germline values: CDR1 GTSNPN, CDR2 SVGIG (reference sequence). The CDR3 extends over 13 amino acids. Here the CDR3 DNA reads TGTGCCTGGAGCCTACAGATCACCTACGAGCAGCACTTC. Amino acid sequence: CAWSLQITYEQHF.

With respect to this clonotype: Given a much more abundant clone one base away, this may be a read error. The chain has TRBV27 and TRBJ1-1; possible D gene TRBD1, 5 bases. The CDR3 is 13 residues long. CDR1 and CDR2 (germline): MNHEY, SMNVEV (reference sequence). The CDR3 sequence: CASTGAGQLEAYF. CDR3 nucleotide sequence: TGTGCCAGCACTGGAGCGGGGCAATTGGAAGCTTACTTT.

This clonotype was seen at least ten times. The rearrangement links TRBV9 to TRBJ2-1; D gene uncertain. The CDR3 sequence is 14 residues long. Germline V CDR1 and CDR2: SGDLS, YYNGEE. Trimming cost V 0 bases and J 9 bases, with 13 bases left between them. Here the CDR3 reads CASSVGALSGEQFF. The CDR3 nucleotides read TGTGCCAGCAGCGTAGGGGCCCTTAGTGGTGAGCAGTTCTTC.

This clonotype has more than one count but fewer than ten. This chain connects TRBV5-1 to TRBJ2-3; 8 bases agree with TRBD2. The germline CDR1 and CDR2 sequences are SGHRS and YFSETQ. Trimming cost V 6 bases and J 1 base; bases outside gene matches: 10. The CDR3 is 16 amino acids. CDR3 DNA sequence: TGCGCCAGCAAACCATTTCGGGAGGGGGGCACAGATACGCAGTATTTT. It yields the protein CASKPFREGGTDTQYF.

In the case of this clonotype: A much larger clone lies a single base off, so this may be a read error. The V call is TRBV7-2, the J call TRBJ2-7, with a weak D call TRBD1 (7 bases). Germline assignment: CDR1 SGHTA and CDR2 FQGNSA. Trimming stripped 4 bases from V and 8 bases from J, with 18 bases between. The CDR3 is made up of 14 amino acids. The CDR3 is CASSSGGSRYKQYF. CDR3 coding DNA: TGTGCCAGCAGCTCAGGGGGGTCGAGGTACAAGCAGTACTTC.

The sample holds many counts of this clonotype. This rearrangement joins TRBV28 to TRBJ2-3, with 8 nucleotides matching TRBD2. The CDR3 spans 13 residues. CDR1 and CDR2 (germline): MDHEN, SYDVKM. V lost 4 bases and J lost 5; bases outside the gene matches: 2. CDR3 sequence: CASSYGGEDTQYF. CDR3 bases: TGTGCCAGCAGTTACGGGGGGGAAGATACGCAGTATTTT.

Ten or more counts support this clonotype. As DNA, the CDR3 is TGCGCCAGCAGCCAAGATCTGTCGGGAGTTCCTGTTGAGCAGTTCTTC. It codes for CASSQDLSGVPVEQFF. J is TRBJ2-1 and V is TRBV4-3; D is possibly TRBD2 (6 bases). V lost 0 bases and J 9 bases, leaving 18 bases between the germline ends. The germline V gene has CDR1 LGHNA and CDR2 YSLEER. CDR3 length: 16 amino acids.

This clonotype was seen a single time. The chain recombines TRBV10-2 with TRBJ2-1; TRBD2 matches at 7 bases. The V gene end was trimmed by 11 bases and the J gene end by 5 bases; junction bases not matched to a gene: 9. The CDR3 covers 13 residues. The germline CDR1 and CDR2 sequences are WSHSY and SAAADI. CDR3 residues: CAAGVMMDNEQFF. CDR3 in DNA: TGCGCCGCGGGAGTGATGATGGACAATGAGCAGTTCTTC.

The chain links TRBV19 to TRBJ2-3; possible D gene TRBD1, 6 bases. Trimming took 6 bases from V and 0 from J, leaving 13 bases between them. There are 15 residues in the CDR3. From germline, CDR1 is LNHDA and CDR2 SQIVND (reference sequence). The CDR3 region is CASSETGRSTDTQYF. The CDR3, as DNA: TGTGCCAGTAGCGAGACAGGCCGGAGCACAGATACGCAGTATTTT.

This clonotype was picked up many times. The J gene is TRBJ1-5, the V gene TRBV12-3 or TRBV12-4; no reliable D call. The CDR3 consists of 14 residues. Trimming took 3 bases from V and 7 from J, leaving 13 bases between them. The CDR3 region has the DNA TGTGCCAGCAGTTTGACGGAATTTGTACAGCCCCAGCATTTT. Amino acids: CASSLTEFVQPQHF.

This clonotype was observed many times. The chain is built from TRBV29-1 and TRBJ2-7; D could derive from TRBD1 or TRBD2 (5 bases each). Germline CDR1 is SQVTM and CDR2 is ANQGSEA. This CDR3 spans 13 amino acids. The V gene lost 5 bases and the J gene lost 6 bases, with 17 bases spanning the gap. CDR3 DNA: TGCAGCGTTAGGGAGACAGTTGAGGTCGAGCAGTACTTC. Its protein is CSVRETVEVEQYF.

This clonotype has only a few counts. The rearrangement links TRBV5-6 to TRBJ2-1; no definite D call. The V and J ends lost 4 bases and 5 bases respectively, with 7 bases between them. The CDR3 length is 12 residues. CDR1 and CDR2 from the germline V gene are SGHDT and YYEEEE. The CDR3 region has the DNA TGTGCCAGCAGCGGGTGGGACAATGAGCAGTTCTTC. It is translated as CASSGWDNEQFF.